This T cell receptor (beta chain) was identified during a study of CD8+ T cells in alopecia areata. The CDR3 contains 18 residues. Germline values: CDR1 SEHNR, CDR2 FQNEAQ (reference sequence). Trimming cost V 6 bases and J 0 bases, with 18 bases left between them. Starting from PBMCs, sorting isolated CD4+ and CD8+ T cells. Study-wide points: In patients, TCRs were shared less clearly than in mice, and HLA may possibly be involved. Compared with normal scalp, lesional scalp had higher clonality and more expanded CD8+ clones. Scalp specimens additionally yield sequences from normal skin's resident alphabeta T cells.

After isolation, RNA underwent reverse transcription to generate cDNA as the sequencing template. Here immunoSEQ multiplex PCR was the method, and the copy in TCRdb shows in-frame clones only, minus some. The profile shows 100,000 to 130,000 clones, 55% to 75% of them singletons. Notes on this clone: Its antigen is not known.

The sequenced material came from CD8+ T cells sorted from blood. V usage is TRBV7-9 and J usage is TRBJ2-6; D assignment may be TRBD1 or TRBD2 (5 bases each). The source of this sequence is a human donor in good health. The CDR3 DNA reads TGTGCCAGCAGGGACACCGGGGAGTCAAGCTCTGGGGCCAACGTCCTGACTTTC. Amino acids: CASRDTGESSSGANVLTF.